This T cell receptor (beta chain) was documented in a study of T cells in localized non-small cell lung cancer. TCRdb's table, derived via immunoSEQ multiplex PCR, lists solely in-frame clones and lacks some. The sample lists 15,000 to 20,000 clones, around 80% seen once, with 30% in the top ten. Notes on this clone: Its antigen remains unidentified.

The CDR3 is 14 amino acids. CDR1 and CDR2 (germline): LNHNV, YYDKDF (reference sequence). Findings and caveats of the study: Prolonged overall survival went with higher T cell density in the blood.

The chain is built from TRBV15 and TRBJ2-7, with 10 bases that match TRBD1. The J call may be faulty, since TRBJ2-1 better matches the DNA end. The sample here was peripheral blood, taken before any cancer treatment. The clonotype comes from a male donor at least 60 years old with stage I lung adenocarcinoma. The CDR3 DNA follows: TGTGCCACCTACCGGGACAGGGGATCCCCAGAGCAGTTCTTC. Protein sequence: CATYRDRGSPEQFF.